The clone carrying this TCR beta chain was found many times. Produced via immunoSEQ multiplex PCR; TCRdb's table is partial and in-frame only. The sample has tens of thousands of clones, none seen only once; the top ten hold approximately 3%. This sample was taken from a study of T cells after posttransplantation cyclophosphamide. Deletions cut 7 bases from V and 6 bases from J, with 12 bases between. Germline loops: CDR1 MRHNA, CDR2 SNTAGT. CDR3 length equals 12 residues. This receptor was identified in a woman aged 55-70 years in good health, CMV-negative, and a related stem cell transplant donor. The chain recombines TRBV6-4 with TRBJ1-2, with no clear D. The specimen sequenced was PBMCs. The DNA for the CDR3 is TGTGCCAGCAAGGGTACCACCAATGGCTACACCTTC. It encodes CASKGTTNGYTF.